The 7 T cell receptor beta chains in this list originate from one sample, sequenced in a study of blood T cell repertoires in COVID-19. Only in-frame clones appear in the TCRdb table, and some are missing; sequencing was by immunoSEQ multiplex PCR. The sample shows fewer than 350,000 clones, under 90% of them seen only once. The material sequenced was peripheral blood. The receptor source for this set is a woman aged 55-69 years with active or convalescent COVID-19.

The rearrangement uses TRBV6-2 or TRBV6-3 and TRBJ2-3, with TRBD1 matching 11 bases. Germline-derived CDR1 and CDR2 are MNHEY and SVGEGT. CDR3 length equals 17 residues. Trimming at V came to 2 bases and at J to 5 bases, leaving 9 bases not matched to a gene. CDR3 nucleotides: TGTGCCAGCAGTTACAGCTTGGACAGGGGGCATATAGATACGCAGTATTTT. It is translated as CASSYSLDRGHIDTQYF.

The chain recombines TRBV18 with TRBJ2-7; possible D gene TRBD2, 5 bases. CDR1 is KGHSH and CDR2 is LQKENI in the germline V gene. Deletions cut 2 bases from V and 4 bases from J, with 12 bases between. This CDR3 contains 14 residues. CDR3 DNA sequence: TGTGCCAGCTCACCATCTAGCTACCAGTACGAGCAGTACTTC. Translation gives CASSPSSYQYEQYF.

The chain employs TRBV27 and TRBJ2-7; the D gene is possibly TRBD2 (6 bases). The CDR3 has 15 amino acids. V lost 4 bases to trimming and J lost 1 base, with 14 bases between them. CDR1 is MNHEY and CDR2 is SMNVEV in the germline V gene (reference sequence). CDR3 DNA: TGTGCCAGCAGTTCGGCCGCGGGGTTGTCCTACGAGCAGTACTTC. Its translation is CASSSAAGLSYEQYF.

This clone was seen a single time. In DNA form, the CDR3 reads TGTGCCAGCAGCCCCCGGGACAGGGGCGAAGAGACCCAGTACTTC. Its protein product is CASSPRDRGEETQYF. V is TRBV7-3 and J is TRBJ2-5; 10 positions agree with TRBD1. Unmatched junction bases numbered 6, after V lost 5 bases and J lost 3 bases. This CDR3 has 15 amino acids. Looked up from germline, CDR1 is SGHTA and CDR2 is FQGTGA.

This clone was observed a handful of times. The rearrangement links TRBV2 to TRBJ1-3; tentatively, D is TRBD1 (5 bases). V was clipped by 2 bases and J by 2 bases, with 13 bases between them. The germline CDR1 and CDR2 sequences are SNHLY and FYNNEI. The CDR3 contains 16 residues. CDR3 sequence (DNA): TGTGCCAGCAGTGAAACACAAACAGGAACTGGAAACACCATATATTTT. Amino acids: CASSETQTGTGNTIYF.

The rearrangement uses TRBV9 and TRBJ1-5; tentative D call: TRBD1 (6 bases). CDR3 length: 15 amino acids. Germline values: CDR1 SGDLS, CDR2 YYNGEE. V was clipped by 0 bases and J by 5 bases, with 12 bases between them. The chain's CDR3 is CASSVGGGQHQPQHF. CDR3 bases: TGTGCCAGCAGCGTAGGGGGGGGGCAGCATCAGCCCCAGCATTTT.

The V and J genes are TRBV29-1 and TRBJ2-1; maybe TRBD2 (6 bases). Germline CDR1 SQVTM, CDR2 ANQGSEA. The CDR3 has 14 amino acids. Trimming shortened V by 1 base and J by 6 bases, and 13 bases separated the two germline ends. The CDR3 DNA reads TGCAGCGTTGAAGGCGCGGGGCCCCCCAATGAGCAGTTCTTC. This sequence encodes CSVEGAGPPNEQFF.